These 20 T cell receptor beta chains originate from one sample sequenced in a study of blood T cell repertoires in COVID-19. The method was immunoSEQ multiplex PCR; TCRdb's version includes in-frame clones alone and lacks a portion of them. The data show approximately 31,000 clones, over 90% seen once. Material for sequencing was peripheral blood. The receptors were sampled from a human donor in a cohort sampled during active COVID-19.

V gene TRBV2 combines with J gene TRBJ1-5; D may be TRBD1 (6 bases). Looked up from germline, CDR1 is SNHLY and CDR2 is FYNNEI. The length of the CDR3 is 14 residues. The V end lost 4 bases, the J end lost 4 bases, and 11 bases lay between the germline ends. The CDR3 nucleotides read TGTGCCAGCAGTGTACGACAGGTTAATCAGCCCCAGCATTTT. Protein sequence: CASSVRQVNQPQHF. Drawing the rest from reference TRBV2 and TRBJ1-5, the complete variable domain is EPEVTQTPSHQVTQMGQEVILRCVPISNHLYFYWYRQILGQKVEFLVSFYNNEISEKSEIFDDQFSVERPDGSNFTLKIRSTKLEDSAMYFCASSVRQVNQPQHFGDGTRLSIL.

The J gene is TRBJ2-3, the V gene TRBV7-2; TRBD2 matches 10 bases. The V segment lost 7 bases and the J segment 0 bases; nucleotides outside the gene matches: 7. The CDR3 covers 16 residues. Looked up from germline, CDR1 is SGHTA and CDR2 is FQGNSA. CDR3 nucleotide sequence: TGTGCCAGCACCGCTAGCGGGAGAGCTAGCACAGATACGCAGTATTTT. Residues: CASTASGRASTDTQYF.

The chain couples TRBV5-4 to TRBJ1-4; the match to TRBD1 covers 12 bases. CDR1 is SGHNT, CDR2 YYREEE, per germline (reference sequence). The CDR3 contains 18 residues. The trim removed 3 bases at V and 8 bases at J, leaving 14 bases unmatched. In DNA form, the CDR3 reads TGTGCCAGCAGCTCCCACCGGGACAGGGGGCGCGATGGAGAAAAACTGTTTTTT. Translation gives CASSSHRDRGRDGEKLFF.

The CDR3 here is CASSLGSEPHQPQHF. The CDR3 nucleotides read TGCGCCAGCAGCTTGGGCTCAGAACCGCATCAGCCCCAGCATTTT. This chain connects TRBV5-1 to TRBJ1-5; D is undetermined. The CDR3 spans 15 residues. Deletions cut 0 bases from V and 5 bases from J, with 12 bases between. Germline V CDR1 and CDR2: SGHRS, YFSETQ.

The chain employs TRBV27 and TRBJ1-1, with D possibly matching TRBD1 (5 bases). This CDR3 has 13 residues. Deletions cut 2 bases from V and 4 bases from J, with 8 bases between. Germline CDR1 and CDR2: MNHEY and SMNVEV (reference sequence). The CDR3 is CASSLGGFTEAFF. DNA of the CDR3: TGTGCCAGCAGTTTAGGGGGGTTCACTGAAGCTTTCTTT.

J is TRBJ1-2 and V is TRBV9, with a possible D match to TRBD1 (6 bases). V was trimmed by 6 bases and J by 4 bases, leaving 13 bases between them. CDR1 is SGDLS and CDR2 is YYNGEE in the germline V gene. The CDR3 contains 13 residues. Here the CDR3 DNA reads TGTGCCAGCACCCCCACAGGGACCTATGGCTACACCTTC. Translation gives CASTPTGTYGYTF.

The V and J genes are TRBV7-2 and TRBJ2-1; 10 bases map to TRBD2. V trimming: 7 bases; J trimming: 6 bases; junction bases outside the gene matches: 12. Germline V gives CDR1 SGHTA, CDR2 FQGNSA. The CDR3 is made up of 16 amino acids. The DNA of the CDR3 is TGTGCCAGCACCTCGAATGCACTAGCGGGATTCAATGAGCAGTTCTTC. It is translated as CASTSNALAGFNEQFF.

V gene TRBV3-1 (or the pseudogene TRBV3-2) combines with J gene TRBJ2-7, with TRBD1 as a possible D gene (5 bases). V was clipped by 1 base and J by 3 bases, with 16 bases between them. The CDR3 sequence is 16 residues long. Per germline, CDR1 LGHDT and CDR2 YNNKEL (reference sequence). CDR3 in DNA: TGTGCCAGCAGCCAAGGTCGATCAGGGTCCCTCTACGAGCAGTACTTC. Translated: CASSQGRSGSLYEQYF.

J is TRBJ1-5 and V is TRBV11-2, with unresolved D. This CDR3 has 15 amino acids. CDR1 SGHAT and CDR2 FQNNGV come from the germline V gene. V was clipped by 1 base and J by 0 bases, with 7 bases between them. Here the CDR3 DNA reads TGTGCCAGCAGCTTAGGAGACTATAGCAATCAGCCCCAGCATTTT. Its translation is CASSLGDYSNQPQHF.

This clone was seen more than once but under ten times. The CDR3 sequence: CASSSPQRTASTGELFF. Written as DNA, the CDR3 is TGTGCCAGCAGCTCACCCCAGCGGACAGCCAGCACCGGGGAGCTGTTTTTT. The rearrangement joins TRBV7-9 to TRBJ2-2; the D gene is possibly TRBD1 (6 bases). Germline CDR1 reads SEHNR; CDR2 reads FQNEAQ (reference sequence). V was clipped by 4 bases and J by 4 bases, with 19 bases between them. This CDR3 has 17 amino acids.

V usage is TRBV3-1 (or the pseudogene TRBV3-2) and J usage is TRBJ2-7; D gene unclear. Germline loops: CDR1 LGHDT, CDR2 YNNKEL (reference sequence). The CDR3 length is 15 residues. Trimming left V 6 bases short and J 5 bases short, with 20 bases between. CDR3 in amino acids: CASSDRGGSLDEQYF. The CDR3 coding sequence is TGTGCCAGCAGTGATAGAGGTGGATCATTGGACGAGCAGTACTTC.

The chain couples TRBV6-2 or TRBV6-3 to TRBJ2-2; TRBD1 is a possible D gene (5 bases). Germline V gene data show CDR1 as MNHEY and CDR2 as SVGEGT. Trimming shortened V by 7 bases and J by 5 bases, and 23 bases separated the two germline ends. This CDR3 is built from 17 residues. The CDR3, as DNA: TGTGCCAGCACCCCAATGGGCAGGGCTGGCGCGACCGGGGAGCTGTTTTTT. This gives the protein CASTPMGRAGATGELFF.

J is TRBJ2-7 and V is TRBV12-3 or TRBV12-4; 7 nucleotides line up with TRBD1. This CDR3 comprises 13 residues. With 5 bases clipped from V and 3 bases from J, the junction kept 4 bases outside the gene matches. For the CDR3, the DNA is TGTGCCAGCAGTCCGGGACAGAACTACGAGCAGTACTTC. It is translated as CASSPGQNYEQYF.

This sequence joins TRBV7-6 and TRBJ2-7; 13 bases fit TRBD2. With 6 bases clipped from V and 8 bases from J, the junction kept 4 bases outside the gene matches. This CDR3 has 13 residues. Germline values: CDR1 SGHVS, CDR2 FNYEAQ. CDR3 sequence: CASRRTSGGKQYF. CDR3 bases: TGTGCCAGCAGAAGGACTAGCGGGGGTAAGCAGTACTTC.

This chain connects TRBV28 to TRBJ2-7; a weak D match, TRBD1 (6 bases). The germline V and J ends were trimmed by 4 bases and 3 bases, with 13 bases remaining between them. CDR3 length equals 14 residues. Germline CDR1 is MDHEN and CDR2 is SYDVKM. The CDR3 DNA is TGTGCCAGCAGTTCCACAGGGATGGTCTACGAGCAGTACTTC. Protein sequence: CASSSTGMVYEQYF.

The chain has TRBV29-1 and TRBJ2-3; TRBD2 agrees at 7 bases. In germline, CDR1 is SQVTM, CDR2 ANQGSEA. The junction had 6 bases not matched to a gene; V was cut back by 8 bases and J by 4 bases. The CDR3 has 12 amino acids. The CDR3 sequence: CSTAGDPDTQYF. The CDR3 DNA sequence: TGCAGCACCGCGGGGGATCCAGATACGCAGTATTTT.

The chain uses TRBV11-2 and TRBJ1-3; weak D call: TRBD1 (6 bases). Germline V gene sequence: CDR1 SGHAT, CDR2 FQNNGV. The CDR3 spans 17 residues. V gave up 5 bases and J gave up 0 bases, with 17 bases separating them. Here the CDR3 reads CASSRWGGPSSGNTIYF. DNA for the CDR3: TGTGCCAGCAGCCGGTGGGGGGGGCCGAGCTCTGGAAACACCATATATTTT. The variable domain in full, completed from reference TRBV11-2 and TRBJ1-3, reads EAGVAQSPRYKIIEKRQSVAFWCNPISGHATLYWYQQILGQGPKLLIQFQNNGVVDDSQLPKDRFSAERLKGVDSTLKIQPAKLEDSAVYLCASSRWGGPSSGNTIYFGEGSWLTVV.

V gene TRBV30 combines with J gene TRBJ2-3; 12 bases line up with TRBD2. The CDR3 totals 20 residues. Germline CDR1 is GTSNPN and CDR2 is SVGIG (reference sequence). The V segment lost 5 bases and the J segment 4 bases; nucleotides outside the gene matches: 22. The CDR3 is CAWAHGASGRALREPDTQYF. The CDR3 coding sequence is TGTGCCTGGGCCCATGGAGCTAGCGGGAGGGCCCTCAGGGAGCCAGATACGCAGTATTTT.

This rearrangement joins TRBV5-4 to TRBJ1-1; possibly TRBD1 for D (6 bases). The CDR3 has 14 residues. V lost 4 bases, J lost 8 bases, and 18 bases lay in between. The germline V gene encodes CDR1 SGHNT and CDR2 YYREEE (reference sequence). The CDR3 region is CASSLYSGASEAFF. DNA for the CDR3: TGTGCCAGCAGCCTCTACTCAGGGGCATCAGAAGCTTTCTTT.

The chain carries TRBV29-1 and TRBJ1-2; 9 bases agree with TRBD1. Germline lookup yields CDR1 SQVTM and CDR2 ANQGSEA. V was pared by 4 bases and J by 7 bases, with 10 bases of the junction left unmatched. The CDR3 length is 14 residues. Here the CDR3 DNA reads TGCAGCGTTGGCCCTCGGGGACAGGGAGGTGGCTACACCTTC. This translates into CSVGPRGQGGGYTF.